These 7 T cell receptor beta chains came from one sample sequenced in a study of long-term antiretroviral therapy in people with HIV. It was version v3.0 of the immunoSEQ assay that was run at survey level. The data were produced by immunoSEQ multiplex PCR, yet TCRdb's version contains in-frame clones alone and is incomplete. The sample has some 35,000 clones, roughly 87% seen once. This specimen was unsorted PBMCs, taken 0.6 years after starting antiretroviral therapy. These TCRs come from a man younger than 35 with HIV.

The chain combines TRBV27 with TRBJ1-2; 7 nucleotides agree with TRBD1. In germline, CDR1 is MNHEY, CDR2 SMNVEV (reference sequence). V was pared by 4 bases and J by 10 bases, with 12 bases of the junction left unmatched. The length of the CDR3 is 14 residues. The CDR3 protein is CASSSGFDRENYTF. The DNA of the CDR3 is TGTGCCAGCAGTTCAGGCTTCGACAGGGAGAACTACACCTTC.

This chain connects TRBV5-4 to TRBJ2-3; 13 nucleotides line up with TRBD2. The CDR3 loop spans 14 amino acids. Germline CDR1 SGHNT, CDR2 YYREEE (reference sequence). J lost 11 bases, V lost 5 bases, and 8 bases had no gene match. The CDR3 loop reads CASRSGLAGMVQYF. The CDR3 DNA is TGTGCCAGCAGGTCGGGACTAGCGGGAATGGTGCAGTATTTT.

J is TRBJ2-1 and V is TRBV27; TRBD1 might be the D (7 bases). The germline V gene has CDR1 MNHEY and CDR2 SMNVEV (reference sequence). The CDR3 length is 12 residues. Between the trimmed V and J ends, which lost 9 bases and 11 bases, there was a span of 17 bases. CDR3 DNA sequence: TGTGCCAGTCATGGGGGGACAGCTAAGCAGTTCTTC. This encodes CASHGGTAKQFF.

This clone was seen a few times. The sample holds other DNA sequences that translate to the same CDR3. J is TRBJ2-7 and V is TRBV20-1, with D unresolved. CDR1 is DFQATT, CDR2 SNEGSKA, per germline (reference sequence). There are 10 residues in the CDR3. Deletions cut 5 bases from V and 5 bases from J, with 7 bases between. The CDR3 DNA sequence: TGCAGTGCTTCCGACCACGAGCAGTACTTC. Amino acids: CSASDHEQYF.

This clone was picked up a small number of times. This chain connects TRBV5-4 to TRBJ2-7; TRBD1 matches 7 bases. The CDR3 has 15 residues. After removal of 4 bases from V and 5 bases from J, the junction contained 12 bases not matched to a gene. Per the germline V gene, CDR1 is SGHNT and CDR2 is YYREEE (reference sequence). CDR3 nucleotides: TGTGCCAGCAGCCCCTGGCGGCAGGGGGTCGACGAGCAGTACTTC. It yields the protein CASSPWRQGVDEQYF.

A few counts support this clone. The chain links TRBV7-2 to TRBJ1-4; TRBD1 matches at 7 bases. Germline V gene lookup returns CDR1 SGHTA and CDR2 FQGNSA. Unmatched junction bases numbered 6, after V lost 5 bases and J lost 3 bases. CDR3 length equals 15 residues. CDR3 sequence: CASSPGGTANEKLFF. Here the CDR3 DNA reads TGTGCCAGCAGCCCAGGAGGGACAGCTAATGAAAAACTGTTTTTT.

The V call is TRBV7-2, the J call TRBJ1-5; D is perhaps TRBD1 (5 bases). Germline V CDR1 and CDR2: SGHTA, FQGNSA. This CDR3 comprises 14 residues. Trimming cost V 2 bases and J 3 bases, with 8 bases left between them. The CDR3, as DNA: TGTGCCAGCAGCTTATGGGGCAACAATCAGCCCCAGCATTTT. Translated: CASSLWGNNQPQHF.